Shown below are 17 T cell receptor beta chains from a single sample sequenced in a study of T cell responses to AZD1222 COVID-19 vaccine. Data came from immunoSEQ multiplex PCR; TCRdb stores just in-frame clones and leaves some out. The table lists 70,000 to 90,000 clones, more than 90% of them singletons. The source was peripheral blood, collected on day 0 of AZD1222 vaccination. The receptors come from an adult in good health.

The J gene is TRBJ2-7, the V gene TRBV4-1; D perhaps matches TRBD1 (6 bases). The V end lost 3 bases, the J end lost 5 bases, and 17 bases lay between the germline ends. This CDR3 spans 15 amino acids. In germline, CDR1 is MGHRA, CDR2 YSYEKL. In DNA form, the CDR3 reads TGCGCCAGCAGCCAGCAAGACAGGTTGACTAACGAGCAGTACTTC. This codes for CASSQQDRLTNEQYF.

The V and J genes are TRBV7-2 and TRBJ2-7; TRBD1 matches 7 bases. The CDR3 extends over 13 amino acids. Germline CDR1 SGHTA, CDR2 FQGNSA. V was clipped by 3 bases and J by 3 bases; unmatched bases: 2. CDR3 in DNA: TGTGCCAGCAGCTTGGACAGGCTCTACGAGCAGTACTTC. Protein: CASSLDRLYEQYF. The full variable domain, with the rest looked up from reference TRBV7-2 and TRBJ2-7, is GAGVSQSPSNKVTEKGKDVELRCDPISGHTALYWYRQSLGQGLEFLIYFQGNSAPDKSGLPSDRFSAERTGGSVSTLTIQRTQQEDSAVYLCASSLDRLYEQYFGPGTRLTVT.

This chain joins TRBV5-1 and TRBJ1-1, with unresolved D. This CDR3 is built from 14 residues. From germline, CDR1 is SGHRS and CDR2 YFSETQ. With 4 bases removed from V and 3 bases from J, the gap between germline ends came to 13 bases. CDR3 DNA sequence: TGCGCCAGCAGCCCTATCCCAGACTACACTGAAGCTTTCTTT. This gives the protein CASSPIPDYTEAFF.

The chain couples TRBV19 to TRBJ2-5, with no clear D. Germline CDR1 is LNHDA and CDR2 is SQIVND (reference sequence). V lost 4 bases and J 5 bases, leaving 8 bases between the germline ends. The CDR3 totals 12 residues. The CDR3 coding sequence is TGTGCCAGTAGTACCCCCCCCGAGACCCAGTACTTC. Its protein product is CASSTPPETQYF.

The chain has TRBV7-2 and TRBJ2-5; 9 bases are shared with TRBD2. In germline, CDR1 is SGHTA, CDR2 FQGNSA. The ends lost 2 bases at V and 4 bases at J; junction bases unmatched: 8. The CDR3 is 16 amino acids. CDR3 nucleotide sequence: TGTGCCAGCAGCTTACCTCGGACTAGCGCTTCAGAGACCCAGTACTTC. Translating it yields CASSLPRTSASETQYF.

The rearrangement uses TRBV7-9 and TRBJ1-2; 7 bases match TRBD1. The CDR3 has 14 amino acids. Germline CDR1 and CDR2: SEHNR and FQNEAQ (reference sequence). V was clipped by 5 bases and J by 4 bases; unmatched bases: 7. CDR3 DNA: TGTGCCAGCAGCAACCGGGACAGCCCCTATGGCTACACCTTC. Its protein is CASSNRDSPYGYTF.

The chain links TRBV5-1 to TRBJ2-5; D might be TRBD1 or TRBD2, each matching 5 bases. Germline V gives CDR1 SGHRS, CDR2 YFSETQ. V was trimmed by 0 bases and J by 2 bases, leaving 14 bases between them. CDR3 size: 16 residues. The CDR3 loop reads CASSLVVGTIQETQYF. In DNA, the CDR3 is TGCGCCAGCAGCTTGGTGGTCGGGACGATACAAGAGACCCAGTACTTC.

The chain has TRBV19 and TRBJ1-2, with D unresolved. Germline values: CDR1 LNHDA, CDR2 SQIVND (reference sequence). CDR3 length: 11 amino acids. The V and J ends lost 6 bases and 8 bases respectively, with 10 bases between them. The CDR3 sequence: CASSRGIGYTF. The CDR3 DNA is TGTGCCAGTAGCCGGGGAATCGGCTACACCTTC.

This clone was observed once. The chain carries TRBV9 and TRBJ1-6, with D possibly being TRBD1 (5 bases). The CDR3 is 13 amino acids. Trimming took 5 bases from V and 7 from J, leaving 10 bases between them. CDR1 and CDR2 (germline): SGDLS, YYNGEE. The CDR3 reads CASRRGQNSPLHF. The CDR3 DNA sequence: TGTGCCAGCAGAAGGGGCCAAAATTCACCCCTCCACTTT.

This chain links TRBV7-8 with TRBJ2-7; D tentatively reads TRBD1 or TRBD2 (5 bases each). The ends were cut back, 4 bases at V and 3 bases at J, with 10 bases in the middle. Looked up from germline, CDR1 is SGHVS and CDR2 is FQNEAQ. The CDR3 is 13 amino acids. The CDR3 sequence: CASSSRDDYEQYF. CDR3 DNA sequence: TGTGCCAGCAGCTCACGGGACGACTACGAGCAGTACTTC.

The chain joins TRBV28 to TRBJ2-7, with 10 bases matching TRBD1. Germline V lookup: CDR1 MDHEN, CDR2 SYDVKM. The CDR3 extends over 14 amino acids. V lost 7 bases and J lost 5; bases outside the gene matches: 8. CDR3 bases: TGTGCCAGCAAGATGGACAGGGGGACCAACGAGCAGTACTTC. This translates into CASKMDRGTNEQYF.

The chain employs TRBV5-5 and TRBJ2-7; 9 bases are a match to TRBD2. CDR1 is SGHKS and CDR2 is YYEKEE in the germline V gene (reference sequence). The length of the CDR3 is 15 residues. V trimming: 2 bases; J trimming: 4 bases; junction bases outside the gene matches: 7. For the CDR3, the DNA is TGTGCCAGCAGCTTCAGACTAGCGGAGCCATACGAGCAGTACTTC. Amino acids: CASSFRLAEPYEQYF.

The chain has TRBV7-6 and TRBJ1-2, with a possible D match to TRBD1 (6 bases). Germline V CDR1 and CDR2: SGHVS, FNYEAQ. The V end lost 5 bases, the J end lost 7 bases, and 17 bases lay between the germline ends. The CDR3 loop spans 14 amino acids. This CDR3 reads CASSPAQGRGGYTF. DNA of the CDR3: TGTGCCAGCAGCCCCGCCCAGGGGCGGGGTGGCTACACCTTC.

V and J are TRBV5-4 and TRBJ2-2, with 7 bases lining up with TRBD1. The CDR3 consists of 15 residues. Germline V gives CDR1 SGHNT, CDR2 YYREEE (reference sequence). Germline trimming cut 0 bases from V and 9 bases from J; bases unmatched to any gene: 8. The CDR3 region is CASSLDGTAERELFF. In DNA, the CDR3 is TGTGCCAGCAGCTTGGATGGGACAGCTGAAAGGGAGCTGTTTTTT.

J is TRBJ2-1 and V is TRBV2; 9 bases fit TRBD2. CDR1 and CDR2 from the germline V gene are SNHLY and FYNNEI. The CDR3 spans 16 residues. Trimming removed 4 bases from V and 0 bases from J; junction bases left unmatched: 4. CDR3 in DNA: TGTGCCAGCAGTGGGAATAGCGGGGGCTCCTACAATGAGCAGTTCTTC. Translated, it gives CASSGNSGGSYNEQFF.

This clone was picked up one time. The rearrangement uses TRBV7-9 and TRBJ2-7, with 10 bases lining up with TRBD2. The germline CDR1 and CDR2 sequences are SEHNR and FQNEAQ (reference sequence). Germline trimming cut 6 bases from V and 5 bases from J; bases unmatched to any gene: 7. The CDR3 has 14 amino acids. CDR3 DNA sequence: TGTGCCAGCAGTTCTACCCTAGCGGGAGACGAGCAGTACTTC. Amino acid sequence: CASSSTLAGDEQYF.

The rearrangement joins TRBV7-9 to TRBJ1-1; TRBD1 aligns across 9 bases. Per germline, CDR1 SEHNR and CDR2 FQNEAQ (reference sequence). V was clipped by 0 bases and J by 11 bases; unmatched bases: 16. This CDR3 region has 17 residues. The CDR3 region is CASSLAGAGQGLALAFF. In nucleotides, the CDR3 is TGTGCCAGCAGCTTAGCGGGGGCGGGACAGGGTTTAGCCCTTGCTTTCTTT. Full variable domain (missing parts from reference TRBV7-9 and TRBJ1-1): DTGVSQNPRHKITKRGQNVTFRCDPISEHNRLYWYRQTLGQGPEFLTYFQNEAQLEKSRLLSDRFSAERPKGSFSTLEIQRTEQGDSAMYLCASSLAGAGQGLALAFFGQGTRLTVV.